The entry below gives a single T cell receptor (beta chain) sequence along with its context. These data come from a study of sequential checkpoint blockade in melanoma. Study-wide context: First-line arms were nivolumab then ipilimumab, or the reverse, randomized 1:1. After both sequences, patients received maintenance nivolumab.

Trimming stripped 5 bases from V and 0 bases from J, with 14 bases between. CDR3 length equals 15 residues. Per germline, CDR1 LNHDA and CDR2 SQIVND (reference sequence). The table came from immunoSEQ multiplex PCR; TCRdb's copy has only in-frame clones and leaves some out. The table records 15,000 to 20,000 clones, 85% to 95% of them present only once. The treatment here: randomized to nivolumab then ipilimumab (arm A) or the reverse (arm B). DNA-damaging chemotherapy had not been given to any patient beforehand. The clonotype originates from a human donor with melanoma. This sequence joins TRBV19 and TRBJ2-7; tentative D call: TRBD2 (6 bases). Source: CD8+ T cells sorted from blood (inferred from file names), taken from a patient given nivolumab and ipilimumab in sequence. CDR3 in DNA: TGTGCCAGTAGTTTGACTAGTTACAGCTCCTACGAGCAGTACTTC. It specifies CASSLTSYSSYEQYF.